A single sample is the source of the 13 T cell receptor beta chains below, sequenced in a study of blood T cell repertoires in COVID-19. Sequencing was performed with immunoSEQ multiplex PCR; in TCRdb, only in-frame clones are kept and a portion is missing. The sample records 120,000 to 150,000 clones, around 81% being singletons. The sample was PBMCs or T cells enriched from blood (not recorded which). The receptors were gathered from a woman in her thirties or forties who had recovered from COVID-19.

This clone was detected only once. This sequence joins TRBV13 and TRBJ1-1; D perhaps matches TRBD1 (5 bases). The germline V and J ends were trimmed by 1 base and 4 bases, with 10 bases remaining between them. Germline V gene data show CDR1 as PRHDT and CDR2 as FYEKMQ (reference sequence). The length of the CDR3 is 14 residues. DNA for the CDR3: TGTGCCAGCAGCTTAGAGGCCAGGGCCACTGAAGCTTTCTTT. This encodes CASSLEARATEAFF.

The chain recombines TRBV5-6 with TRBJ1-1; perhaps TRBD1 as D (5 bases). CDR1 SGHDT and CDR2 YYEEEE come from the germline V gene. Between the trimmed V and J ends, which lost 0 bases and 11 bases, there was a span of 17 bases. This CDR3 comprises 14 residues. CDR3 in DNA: TGTGCCAGCAGCTTGGTCGAAAGGGGTGTACGGGCTTTCTTT. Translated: CASSLVERGVRAFF.

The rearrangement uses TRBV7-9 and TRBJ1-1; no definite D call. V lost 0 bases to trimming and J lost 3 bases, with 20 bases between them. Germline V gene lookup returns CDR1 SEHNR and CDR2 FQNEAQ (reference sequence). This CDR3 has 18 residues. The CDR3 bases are TGTGCCAGCAGCTTAGCGTTAATCGGGAGAGGGAGGGACACTGAAGCTTTCTTT. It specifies CASSLALIGRGRDTEAFF.

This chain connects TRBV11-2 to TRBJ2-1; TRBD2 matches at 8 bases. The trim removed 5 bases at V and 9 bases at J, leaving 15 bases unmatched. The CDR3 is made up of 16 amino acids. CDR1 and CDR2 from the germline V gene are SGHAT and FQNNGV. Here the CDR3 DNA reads TGTGCCAGCAGCCCGTTACAATCCGGGAGGGCCGGTGAGCAGTTCTTC. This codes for CASSPLQSGRAGEQFF.

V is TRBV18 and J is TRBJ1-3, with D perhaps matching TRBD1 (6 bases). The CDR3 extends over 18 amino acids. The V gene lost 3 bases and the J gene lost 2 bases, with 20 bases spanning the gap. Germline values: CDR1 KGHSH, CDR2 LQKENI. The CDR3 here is CASSPLDVGGLTGNTIYF. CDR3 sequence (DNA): TGTGCCAGCTCACCTCTGGATGTCGGGGGGCTTACTGGAAACACCATATATTTT.

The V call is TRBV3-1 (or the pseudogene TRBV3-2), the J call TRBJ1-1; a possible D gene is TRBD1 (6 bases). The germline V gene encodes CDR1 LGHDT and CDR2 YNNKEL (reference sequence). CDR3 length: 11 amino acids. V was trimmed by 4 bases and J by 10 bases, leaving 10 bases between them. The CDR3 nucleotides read TGTGCCAGCAGCCTAGGGACATCAGCTTTCTTT. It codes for CASSLGTSAFF.

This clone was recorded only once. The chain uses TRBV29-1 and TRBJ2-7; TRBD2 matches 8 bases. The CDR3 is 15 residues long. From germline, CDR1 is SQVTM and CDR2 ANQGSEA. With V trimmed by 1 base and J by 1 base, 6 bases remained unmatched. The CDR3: CSVEGTGGRSYEQYF. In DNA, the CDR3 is TGCAGCGTTGAAGGAACGGGGGGGCGGTCCTACGAGCAGTACTTC.

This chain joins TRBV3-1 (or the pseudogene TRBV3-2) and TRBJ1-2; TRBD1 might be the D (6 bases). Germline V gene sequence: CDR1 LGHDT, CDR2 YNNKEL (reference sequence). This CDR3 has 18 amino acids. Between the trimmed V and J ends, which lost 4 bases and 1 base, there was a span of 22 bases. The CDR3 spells CASSPYQTGSTLNYGYTF. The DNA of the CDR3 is TGTGCCAGCAGCCCCTACCAGACAGGTTCCACTCTTAACTATGGCTACACCTTC.

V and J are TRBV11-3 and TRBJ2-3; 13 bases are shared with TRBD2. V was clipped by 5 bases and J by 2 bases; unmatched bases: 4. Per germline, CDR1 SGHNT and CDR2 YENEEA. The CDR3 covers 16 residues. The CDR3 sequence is CASSRTSGSDTDTQYF. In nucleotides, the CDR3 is TGTGCCAGCAGCCGGACTAGCGGGAGTGACACAGATACGCAGTATTTT.

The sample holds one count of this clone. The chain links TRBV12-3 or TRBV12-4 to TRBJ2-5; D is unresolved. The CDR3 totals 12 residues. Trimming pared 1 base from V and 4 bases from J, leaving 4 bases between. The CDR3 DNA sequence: TGTGCCAGCAGTTTAGTAGCAGAGACCCAGTACTTC. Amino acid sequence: CASSLVAETQYF.

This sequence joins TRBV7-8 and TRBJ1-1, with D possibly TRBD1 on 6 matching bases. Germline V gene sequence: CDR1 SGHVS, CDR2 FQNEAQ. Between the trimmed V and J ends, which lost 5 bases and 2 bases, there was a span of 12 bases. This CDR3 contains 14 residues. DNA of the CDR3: TGTGCCAGCAGCGCTAGGACAGTAAACACTGAAGCTTTCTTT. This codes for CASSARTVNTEAFF.

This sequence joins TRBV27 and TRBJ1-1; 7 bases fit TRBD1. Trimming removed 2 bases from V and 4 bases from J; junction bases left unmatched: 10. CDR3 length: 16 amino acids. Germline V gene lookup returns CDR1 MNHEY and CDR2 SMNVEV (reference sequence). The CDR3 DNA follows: TGTGCCAGCAGTTTAAGACAGGGAGGTAGTGGCACTGAAGCTTTCTTT. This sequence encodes CASSLRQGGSGTEAFF.

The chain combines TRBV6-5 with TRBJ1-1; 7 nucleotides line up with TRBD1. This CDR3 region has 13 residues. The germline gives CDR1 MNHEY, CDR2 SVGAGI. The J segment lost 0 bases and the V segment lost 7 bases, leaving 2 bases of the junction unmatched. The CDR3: CASNRGMNTEAFF. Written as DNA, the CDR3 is TGTGCCAGCAACAGGGGCATGAACACTGAAGCTTTCTTT.